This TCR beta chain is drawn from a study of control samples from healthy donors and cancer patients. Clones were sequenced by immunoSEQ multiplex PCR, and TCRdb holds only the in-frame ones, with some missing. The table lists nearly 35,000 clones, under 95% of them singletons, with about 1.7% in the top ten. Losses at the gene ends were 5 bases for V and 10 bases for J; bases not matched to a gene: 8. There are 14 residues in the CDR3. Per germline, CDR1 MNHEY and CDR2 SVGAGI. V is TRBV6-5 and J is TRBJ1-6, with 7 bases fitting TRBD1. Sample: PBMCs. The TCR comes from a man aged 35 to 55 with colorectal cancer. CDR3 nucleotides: TGTGCCAGCAGTCGACGACAGGGTAACTCACCCCTCCACTTT. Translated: CASSRRQGNSPLHF.